Shown below are 5 T cell receptor beta chains from a single sample sequenced in a study of long-term antiretroviral therapy in people with HIV. The libraries were made with immunoSEQ v3.0 at survey level. TCRdb keeps only in-frame clones here, not all; method: immunoSEQ multiplex PCR. The table has about 20,000 clones, around 93% seen once. The material sequenced was unsorted PBMCs, taken 4.4 years after starting antiretroviral therapy. These receptors all come from a woman in her fifties or sixties with HIV.

The V and J genes are TRBV7-6 and TRBJ2-2, with no clear D. The germline V gene encodes CDR1 SGHVS and CDR2 FNYEAQ. CDR3 length: 15 residues. V lost 3 bases and J 0 bases, leaving 8 bases between the germline ends. The CDR3 DNA sequence: TGTGCCAGCAGCTTCAGCCCCACGAACACCGGGGAGCTGTTTTTT. Its translation: CASSFSPTNTGELFF.

The rearrangement links TRBV19 to TRBJ1-2, with 9 bases aligning to TRBD1. V shed 6 bases and J 7 bases; nucleotides not matched to a gene: 6. The CDR3 runs to 13 residues. The germline gives CDR1 LNHDA, CDR2 SQIVND (reference sequence). CDR3 coding DNA: TGTGCCAGTAGGGAACAGGGGGCGCTTGGCTACACCTTC. This encodes CASREQGALGYTF.

J is TRBJ1-1 and V is TRBV4-2; D is possibly TRBD1 (6 bases). With 4 bases removed from V and 5 bases from J, the gap between germline ends came to 26 bases. Germline loops: CDR1 LGHNA, CDR2 YNFKEQ. The CDR3 covers 18 residues. CDR3: CASSPGWRLGRGKTEAFF. DNA of the CDR3: TGTGCCAGCAGCCCGGGGTGGAGATTGGGTAGGGGGAAGACTGAAGCTTTCTTT.

The chain is built from TRBV2 and TRBJ1-3; D is unresolved. Trimming removed 3 bases from V and 2 bases from J, with 8 bases in between. This CDR3 is built from 14 residues. Germline V gene lookup returns CDR1 SNHLY and CDR2 FYNNEI. The CDR3 DNA follows: TGTGCCAGCAGTGAGAAGAAACCTGGAAACACCATATATTTT. Translation: CASSEKKPGNTIYF. The full variable domain, with the rest looked up from reference TRBV2 and TRBJ1-3, is EPEVTQTPSHQVTQMGQEVILRCVPISNHLYFYWYRQILGQKVEFLVSFYNNEISEKSEIFDDQFSVERPDGSNFTLKIRSTKLEDSAMYFCASSEKKPGNTIYFGEGSWLTVV.

The chain combines TRBV10-1 with TRBJ1-1; the D gene is possibly TRBD1 (5 bases). This CDR3 is 13 amino acids long. Per the germline V gene, CDR1 is WNHNN and CDR2 is SYGVQD (reference sequence). Trimming pared 5 bases from V and 1 base from J, leaving 8 bases between. CDR3 region: CASSRRENTEAFF. DNA of the CDR3: TGCGCCAGCAGTCGCAGGGAGAACACTGAAGCTTTCTTT.